The source of this T cell receptor (beta chain) is a study of blood T cell repertoires in COVID-19. Donors in Cohort 3 who had recovered were those with two negative PCRs, healthcare professional clearance, or resolution of their symptoms. A single count supports this clone. V dropped 0 bases and J dropped 0 bases, with 12 bases sitting between them. Germline V CDR1 and CDR2: SGHAT, FQNNGV. The CDR3 contains 16 residues. Profiling relied on immunoSEQ multiplex PCR, and the TCRdb table lists in-frame clones only, not all of them. The table shows hundreds of thousands of clones, with around 90% occurring only once.

The clonotype comes from a woman under 30 who had recovered from COVID-19. The rearrangement joins TRBV11-2 to TRBJ2-7, with D possibly matching TRBD1 (5 bases). Sequenced: PBMCs or T cells enriched from blood (not recorded which). The CDR3 region is CASSLDGARTSYEQYF. The CDR3 nucleotides read TGTGCCAGCAGCTTAGATGGGGCACGCACCTCCTACGAGCAGTACTTC.